This T cell receptor (beta chain) stems from a study of regulatory T cells in long-lasting Graves disease (dated by TCRdb to 2020 to 2023). Regarding the research as a whole: Persistent Graves' disease meant more than 5 years of antithyroid drug treatment with TSH receptor autoantibodies that stayed positive. The study was registered as a clinical trial and conducted in China. A total of about 33 samples underwent TCR sequencing: some 13 from persistent and roughly 20 from newly diagnosed Graves' disease patients. Persistent Graves' disease patients were compared with newly diagnosed Graves' disease patients by peripheral blood TCR sequencing and RNA sequencing. Antithyroid drugs had been taken for 8.5 to 11 years on average by persistent Graves' disease patients in the clinical cohort.

The research as a whole found: TRBV28, TRBJ1-2 and TRBJ2-5 were preferentially used in persistent disease, while TRBV20-1 and TRBJ2-1 were favored in newly diagnosed disease. Persistent patients shared more public clonotypes among themselves (over 2,500) than newly diagnosed patients did (more than 950). Peripheral blood alone was examined, since thyroid tissue, which constituted the primary lesion, could not be accessed. Only the TCR beta chain was sequenced and analyzed. As a limitation, the authors acknowledged that the small sample size may reduce accuracy. Persistent Graves' disease patients showed lower TCR Shannon entropy and fewer highly expanded clones than newly diagnosed patients, suggesting clonal expansion.

V drops 2 bases and J drops 5 bases, leaving 13 bases in between. The CDR3 runs 14 amino acids, cysteine and phenylalanine included. Here the CDR3 DNA is all that survives: 42 bases in frame from base 1. The germline V gene gives CDR1 as SGHTA and CDR2 as FQGNSA. This specimen's time point label, interpreted: persistent/refractory GD, antithyroid drugs over 5 years with positive TRAb. For both TCR sequencing and RNA sequencing, RNA was extracted from PBMCs in TRIzol. The diagnosis of Graves' disease was made according to American Thyroid Association guidelines. Recruitment of patients was carried out at an endocrinology department in Xi'an, China. From each patient, approximately 9 milliliters of peripheral blood was collected into an EDTA anticoagulant tube. Ficoll Paque Plus density gradient separation was used to isolate PBMCs, and no further T cell sorting was performed. An Agilent 2100 Bioanalyzer and agarose gel were used to check RNA quality, while a NanoDrop 2000 measured RNA concentration.

In this sample, this clonotype turned up a few times. Its antigen target is currently unknown. Nothing much larger sits one base from this clone, and base qualities are not available. Libraries were constructed by multiplex PCR. Sequenced on an Illumina HiSeq 4000. CDR3 regions were amplified by Arm-PCR with iRepertoire HTBI primers to construct TCR beta libraries. Before sequencing, the PCR products underwent gel purification. The authors processed their data as follows. Gene usage analysis of CDR3 amino acid clonotypes relied on the roughly 60 TRBV and 15 or so TRBJ segments identified across samples. COPE and FqMerger were used to merge the filtered high-quality paired reads into contigs. BLAST was used to align contigs to the IMGT TRBV, TRBD and TRBJ reference genes, and CDR3 was defined following IMGT. Any clonotype with a frequency above 0.1% was classified as a highly expanded clone. Shannon entropy served as the measure of repertoire diversity, while the Gini coefficient captured V-J evenness. A clonotype was considered public if more than one individual shared it. The raw public data were reprocessed by TCRdb itself: fastp quality trimming at Q25, MiXCR clonotype calling, in-frame beta chains only. When rows share a CDR3 protein, they turn into one entry using the most common DNA and genes. The V and J calls here are based on TCRdb, not the publication. The sample table records fewer than 400,000 distinct CDR3 sequences; less than 25% of these occur just once. Jointly, the top ten make up 20% of the sample.

The sample in question was peripheral blood mononuclear cells (PBMCs), obtained when the disease was refractory, from a patient treated with antithyroid drugs. The V and J genes are TRBV7-2 and TRBJ2-7; the D segment cannot be called with confidence. This clonotype originated in a female donor with Graves disease. CDR3 protein: CASSLPAPSHEQYF. The DNA sequence is TGTGCCAGCAGCTTACCCGCACCTTCCCACGAGCAGTACTTC.